This TCR beta chain was sequenced for a study of blood T cell repertoires in COVID-19. Study-wide context: Italy, Spain and the United States were the sources of the convalescent and acute COVID-19 samples.

Trimming cost V 1 base and J 1 base, with 10 bases left between them. Germline assignment: CDR1 LGHNA and CDR2 YNFKEQ. The CDR3 loop spans 15 amino acids. Data came from immunoSEQ multiplex PCR; TCRdb stores just in-frame clones and leaves some out. Of about 50,000 clones listed, 70% to 80% are singletons. This clone turned up a few times. Across 20 to 25 US areas, participants ranged in age from 18 to 89 years. The chain combines TRBV4-2 with TRBJ1-1; no reliable D call. The receptor was isolated from a woman between 45 and 60 years old with acute COVID-19. Sequenced input: PBMCs or T cells enriched from blood (not recorded which). CDR3 residues: CASSQVRRENTEAFF. For the CDR3, the DNA is TGTGCCAGCAGCCAAGTACGACGGGAGAACACTGAAGCTTTCTTT.